A selection of T cell receptor beta chains follows, all from one sample in a study of beta chain features in type 1 diabetes. The table came from immunoSEQ multiplex PCR; TCRdb's copy has only in-frame clones and leaves some out. This table holds just under 150,000 clones, about 13% found once. Sequencing was carried out using central memory CD4+ T cells from blood. Source of these receptors: a man aged 18 to 35 with type 1 diabetes. The CDR3 runs from the conserved cysteine through the conserved F or W. Fields, in order: V gene, J gene, clone size, D gene, CDR3 DNA, CDR3 protein. A D gene is named only where the DNA matches it firmly. Size is stated for part of the rows, as once, few or many counts, or as a class when the clone is expanded.

TRBV30,TRBJ1-2,NA,NA,TGTGCCTGGAGCCCCCAGGGGTTTTATTTGTATGGCTACACCTTC,CAWSPQGFYLYGYTF
TRBV5-1,TRBJ2-1,NA,NA,TGCGCCAGCAGCCTTGGGGACGTTTACAATGAGCAGTTCTTC,CASSLGDVYNEQFF
TRBV6-6,TRBJ2-5,few,NA,TGTGCCAGCTCAAGGGGGAACCAAGAGACCCAGTACTTC,CASSRGNQETQYF
TRBV10-1,TRBJ2-3,NA,NA,TGCGCCAGCAGTGAGCTGGACACAGATACGCAGTATTTT,CASSELDTDTQYF
TRBV5-8,TRBJ1-5,few,NA,TGTGCCAGCAGCACCGGGTCGCAGGGCACAAATCAGCCCCAGCATTTT,CASSTGSQGTNQPQHF
TRBV7-9,TRBJ1-6,NA,NA,TGTGCCAGCAGCCCCGAGGGTCCCTCCTCACCCCTCCACTTT,CASSPEGPSSPLHF
TRBV7-9,TRBJ2-4,NA,NA,TGTGCCAGCAGCTTAGCAGGGGTAAACATTCAGTACTTC,CASSLAGVNIQYF
TRBV6-1,TRBJ1-5,NA,NA,TGTGCCAGCAGTGAATCGCTGAATCAGCCCCAGCATTTT,CASSESLNQPQHF
TRBV19,TRBJ1-2,NA,TRBD1,TGTGCCAGTAGTATAGGGACAGGGGTATATGGCTACACCTTC,CASSIGTGVYGYTF
TRBV29-1,TRBJ2-3,few,NA,TGCAGCTCAAACCCCGGGACTCGCACAGATACGCAGTATTTT,CSSNPGTRTDTQYF
TRBV7-9,TRBJ2-2,NA,NA,TGTGCCAGCAGGGCGGGACAGCTCAACACCGGGGAGCTGTTTTTT,CASRAGQLNTGELFF
TRBV4-1,TRBJ2-3,few,NA,TGCGCCAGCAGCCATACGGACGGGTCTAGCACAGATACGCAGTATTTT,CASSHTDGSSTDTQYF
TRBV25-1,TRBJ1-6,many,NA,TGTGCCAGCAGGGGGGCCACGGTTCTTTCACCCCTCCACTTT,CASRGATVLSPLHF
TRBV30,TRBJ1-2,few,TRBD1,TGTGCCCACCCTCAGGCAGGGGGAAGCTATGGCTACACCTTC,CAHPQAGGSYGYTF
TRBV2,TRBJ1-2,NA,NA,TGTGCCAGCAGTGAGGCCAACTATGGCTACACCTTC,CASSEANYGYTF
TRBV11-2,TRBJ2-2,NA,TRBD2,TGTGCCAGCAGCGTAGCGGGAGTTTGGGCCGGGGAGCTGTTTTTT,CASSVAGVWAGELFF
TRBV14,TRBJ2-1,NA,NA,TGTGCCAGCAGCCAAGTGATCCCATACAATGAGCAGTTCTTC,CASSQVIPYNEQFF
TRBV30,TRBJ2-2,NA,NA,TGTGCCTGGAGTGCTTTCGGGACCTACACCGGGGAGCTGTTTTTT,CAWSAFGTYTGELFF
TRBV11-1,TRBJ2-3,NA,NA,TGTGCCAGCAGCTTAGAAGCAGATACGCAGTATTTT,CASSLEADTQYF
TRBV7-6,TRBJ1-3,once,NA,TGTGCCAGCAGCTTAGCGGCGCAGCCCAGCTCTGGAAACACCATATATTTT,CASSLAAQPSSGNTIYF
TRBV11-2,TRBJ2-4,few,NA,TGTGCCAGCAGCTCTACCCCGGGAGCCAAAAACATTCAGTACTTC,CASSSTPGAKNIQYF
TRBV5-1,TRBJ2-6,once,TRBD1,TGCGCCAGTGGGACAGGGGCTGGGGCCAACGTCCTGACTTTC,CASGTGAGANVLTF
TRBV20-1,TRBJ1-2,NA,NA,TGCAGTGCTAGGTCCCTCTATGGCTACACCTTC,CSARSLYGYTF
TRBV25-1,TRBJ1-3,few,TRBD1,TGTGCCAGCAGTGAGATACAGGGGGTAGGAAACACCATATATTTT,CASSEIQGVGNTIYF
TRBV9,TRBJ2-2,few,TRBD1,TGTGCCAGCAGCCCAAGGACAGGGGTGGCCGGGGAGCTGTTTTTT,CASSPRTGVAGELFF
TRBV5-1,TRBJ2-5,few,NA,TGCGCCAGCAGCTTGGCGAGTGGGACACTGGTACAAGAGACCCAGTACTTC,CASSLASGTLVQETQYF
TRBV25-1,TRBJ2-3,many,NA,TGTGCCAGCAGGGACTCCTTCACAGATACGCAGTATTTT,CASRDSFTDTQYF
TRBV29-1,TRBJ2-7,few,NA,TGCAGCGTTGACCCGGGGGCCCACGAGCAGTACTTC,CSVDPGAHEQYF
TRBV18,TRBJ1-1,NA,NA,TGTGCCAGCTCACCAGGACCAATACAGGTCTTAGGCATGAACACTGAAGCTTTCTTT,CASSPGPIQVLGMNTEAFF
TRBV9,TRBJ2-7,NA,TRBD1,TGTGCCAGCAGCCCGACAGGGGCCTACGAGCAGTACTTC,CASSPTGAYEQYF
TRBV30,TRBJ2-7,few,NA,TGTGCCTGGAGTCCTATATACGAGCAGTACTTC,CAWSPIYEQYF
TRBV9,TRBJ2-1,NA,NA,TGTGCCAGCAGCGGGGGTACCAGGGGATACAATGAGCAGTTCTTC,CASSGGTRGYNEQFF
TRBV27,TRBJ1-1,NA,NA,TGTGCCAGCAGTTTAAGGGACAACATTCGCACTTTCTTT,CASSLRDNIRTFF
TRBV15,TRBJ1-2,NA,NA,TGTGCCACCAGCAGAGATGGGGGCTCCTACACCTTC,CATSRDGGSYTF
TRBV4-1,TRBJ1-4,NA,NA,TGCGCCAGCAGCCAGGGGGGAAATAATGAAAAACTGTTTTTT,CASSQGGNNEKLFF
TRBV4-2,TRBJ1-1,few,TRBD1,TGTGCCAGCAGCCAAGATCCAAGGGGGGACAGTGAAGCTTTCTTT,CASSQDPRGDSEAFF
TRBV18,TRBJ2-7,many,NA,TGTGCCAGCTCACCAGACGGGATCAACTACGAGCAGTACTTC,CASSPDGINYEQYF